The 7 T cell receptor beta chains below were found in one sample sequenced in a study of CD8 T cells in ankylosing spondylitis. TCRdb recomputed calls from the 5' RACE reads with MiXCR, one row per CDR3 protein. Among 130,000 or so distinct CDR3 sequences listed, roughly 7.3% were seen once. The sequenced sample was blood, either unsorted or a sorted T cell fraction (not recorded which). Receptor source: a male donor with ankylosing spondylitis or in good health (not recorded which).

This clonotype was picked up many times. V gene TRBV4-1 combines with J gene TRBJ1-3; unclear D gene. Trimming pared 0 bases from V and 3 bases from J, leaving 12 bases between. The CDR3 has 16 residues. Germline-derived CDR1 and CDR2 are MGHRA and YSYEKL. In DNA form, the CDR3 reads TGCGCCAGCAGCCAAGATTACCTGTTTAGTGGAAACACCATATATTTT. Translating it yields CASSQDYLFSGNTIYF.

This clonotype was counted once. One junction end does not reproduce the germline sequence, and a read error may be involved. The chain joins TRBV16 to TRBJ2-7, with 8 nucleotides matching TRBD1. This CDR3 region has 14 residues. Germline CDR1 and CDR2: KGHSY and FQNENV. The CDR3 reads CASSTDRATYERYF. In nucleotides, the CDR3 is TGTGCCAGCAGCACGGACAGGGCCACCTACGAGCGGTACTTC.

The rearrangement links TRBV11-2 to TRBJ1-2; the D is unclear. Trimming shortened V by 1 base and J by 6 bases, and 6 bases separated the two germline ends. Germline CDR1 SGHAT, CDR2 FQNNGV. CDR3 length: 12 amino acids. This CDR3 is CASSLGFDGYTF. CDR3 sequence (DNA): TGTGCCAGCAGCTTAGGCTTTGATGGCTACACCTTC.

This clonotype has at least ten counts. J is TRBJ2-7 and V is TRBV10-3, with TRBD1 as a possible D gene (6 bases). V shed 4 bases and J shed 2 bases, with 18 bases lying between them. The CDR3 has 16 residues. Germline V gene lookup returns CDR1 ENHRY and CDR2 SYGVKD. CDR3 sequence (DNA): TGTGCCATCAGTGGATTTCGGGACACGAGAACCTACGAGCAGTACTTC. Residues: CAISGFRDTRTYEQYF.

This clonotype was seen ten or more times. This chain connects TRBV5-1 to TRBJ1-4; no definite D call. This CDR3 spans 14 amino acids. The germline V and J ends were trimmed by 4 bases and 1 base, with 8 bases remaining between them. CDR1 is SGHRS, CDR2 YFSETQ, per germline. CDR3 residues: CASSTDRTNEKLFF. CDR3 nucleotides: TGCGCCAGCAGCACTGATCGAACTAATGAAAAACTGTTTTTT.

The sample holds many counts of this clonotype. The rearrangement uses TRBV20-1 and TRBJ1-1; the D gene is possibly TRBD1 (5 bases). The CDR3 runs to 14 residues. In germline, CDR1 is DFQATT, CDR2 SNEGSKA (reference sequence). Trimming removed 3 bases at V and 2 bases at J, with 13 bases between. CDR3: CSARSGHRNTEAFF. As DNA, the CDR3 is TGCAGTGCTAGGAGCGGACACCGAAACACTGAAGCTTTCTTT.

This rearrangement joins TRBV20-1 to TRBJ2-1; D is ambiguous. The CDR3 runs 12 residues. V was trimmed by 0 bases and J by 7 bases, leaving 7 bases between them. Germline V gene data show CDR1 as DFQATT and CDR2 as SNEGSKA (reference sequence). The CDR3 DNA is TGCAGTGCTAGAGAACGATGGAATGAGCAGTTCTTC. It encodes CSARERWNEQFF.